Sequencing of this T cell receptor beta chain was carried out in a study of shared clonotypes between healthy human individuals. Profiling relied on immunoSEQ multiplex PCR, and the TCRdb table lists in-frame clones only, not all of them. In the table there are about 660,000 clones, around 74% of which are singletons. Subsets obtained from CD4+ cells comprised CD45RA+ naive and CD45RA-negative memory cells. The CDR3 sequence is 16 residues long. Germline CDR1 reads LNHDA; CDR2 reads SQIVND (reference sequence). V was pared by 7 bases and J by 4 bases, with 10 bases of the junction left unmatched. The chain carries TRBV19 and TRBJ2-3; 11 nucleotides match TRBD2. The TCR was taken from a woman in her thirties in good health. The specimen sequenced was memory CD4+ T cells sorted from blood. Sample subset: CD45RA-negative fraction. The CDR3: CASKPSGRLLADTQYF. In DNA form, the CDR3 reads TGTGCCAGTAAGCCTAGCGGGAGGTTGTTGGCAGATACGCAGTATTTT. The full variable domain, its missing parts supplied by reference TRBV19 and TRBJ2-3, is DGGITQSPKYLFRKEGQNVTLSCEQNLNHDAMYWYRQDPGQGLRLIYYSQIVNDFQKGDIAEGYSVSREKKESFPLTVTSAQKNPTAFYLCASKPSGRLLADTQYFGPGTRLTVL.